These 2 T cell receptor beta chains came from one sample sequenced in a study of spatial heterogeneity in lung cancer. Time point noted: blood at routine non-recurrence follow-up after resection. TCRdb called the 5' RACE reads again in MiXCR, with one record for every CDR3 protein. The sample lists around 70,000 distinct CDR3 sequences, approximately 8.9% occurring once. Specimen: PBMCs, collected at follow-up. The origin of the receptors is a female donor with early-stage non-small cell lung cancer.

This clonotype came up many times. V and J are TRBV18 and TRBJ1-3; D is ambiguous. Germline V gene sequence: CDR1 KGHSH, CDR2 LQKENI. Trimming removed 3 bases from V and 0 bases from J, with 6 bases in between. The CDR3 length is 14 residues. This chain's CDR3 is CASSPLDSGNTIYF. CDR3 coding DNA: TGTGCCAGCTCACCCCTGGACTCTGGAAACACCATATATTTT.

This clonotype has just a few counts. This chain connects TRBV28 to TRBJ2-7, with TRBD1 matching over 8 bases. Per the germline V gene, CDR1 is MDHEN and CDR2 is SYDVKM. V lost 6 bases and J lost 4; bases outside the gene matches: 11. This CDR3 spans 15 amino acids. As DNA, the CDR3 is TGTGCCAGCAGCCGCGGGACAGGAGTCCATTACGAGCAGTACTTC. This gives the protein CASSRGTGVHYEQYF.